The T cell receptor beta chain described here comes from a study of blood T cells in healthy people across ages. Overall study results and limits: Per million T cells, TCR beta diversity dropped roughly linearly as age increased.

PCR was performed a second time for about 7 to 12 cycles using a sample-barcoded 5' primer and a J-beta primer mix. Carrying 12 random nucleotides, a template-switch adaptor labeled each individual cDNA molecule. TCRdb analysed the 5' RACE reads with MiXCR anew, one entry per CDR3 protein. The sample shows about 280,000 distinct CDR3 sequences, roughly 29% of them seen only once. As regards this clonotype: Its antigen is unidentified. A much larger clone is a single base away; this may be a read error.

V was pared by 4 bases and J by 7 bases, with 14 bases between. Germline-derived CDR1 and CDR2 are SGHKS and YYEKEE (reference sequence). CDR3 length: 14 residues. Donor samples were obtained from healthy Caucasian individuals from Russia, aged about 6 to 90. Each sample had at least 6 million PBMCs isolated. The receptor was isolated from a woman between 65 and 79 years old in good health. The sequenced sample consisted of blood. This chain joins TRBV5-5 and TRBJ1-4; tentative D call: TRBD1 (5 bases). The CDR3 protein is CASSEAGVAEKLFF. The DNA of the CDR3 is TGTGCCAGCAGCGAGGCGGGGGTAGCTGAAAAACTGTTTTTT.